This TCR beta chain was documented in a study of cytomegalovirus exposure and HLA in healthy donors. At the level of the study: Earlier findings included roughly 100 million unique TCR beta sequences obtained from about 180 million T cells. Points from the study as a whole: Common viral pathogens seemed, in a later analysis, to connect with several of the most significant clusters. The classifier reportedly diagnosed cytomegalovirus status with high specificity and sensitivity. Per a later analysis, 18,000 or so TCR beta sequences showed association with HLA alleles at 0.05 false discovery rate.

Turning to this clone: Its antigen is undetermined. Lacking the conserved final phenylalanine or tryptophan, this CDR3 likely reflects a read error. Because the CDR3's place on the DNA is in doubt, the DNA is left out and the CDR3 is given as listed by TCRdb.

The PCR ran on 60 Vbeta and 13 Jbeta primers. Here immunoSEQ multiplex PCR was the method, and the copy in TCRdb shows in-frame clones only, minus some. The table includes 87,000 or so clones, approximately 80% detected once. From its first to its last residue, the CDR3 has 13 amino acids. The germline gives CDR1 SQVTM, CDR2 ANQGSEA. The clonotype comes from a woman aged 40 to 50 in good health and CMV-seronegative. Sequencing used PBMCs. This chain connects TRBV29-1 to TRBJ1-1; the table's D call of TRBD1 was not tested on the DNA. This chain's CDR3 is CSVRTGGNTEALV.